These 26 T cell receptor beta chains share one sample of origin, sequenced in a study of T cell repertoires in cytomegalovirus infection. In TCRdb, the reads were re-called with MiXCR into one record per CDR3 protein. The table includes about 310,000 distinct CDR3 sequences, roughly 25% detected once. No antigens are known for them. Sequences were derived from cultured PBMCs, sampled from culture after CMV antigen stimulation. These receptors all come from a human donor in good health (CMV status not recorded). Some clones in this sample may be carry-over from other donors' samples.

In its sample, this clonotype was seen a few times. This chain links TRBV20-1 with TRBJ2-7; the match to TRBD2 covers 13 bases. CDR1 is DFQATT and CDR2 is SNEGSKA in the germline V gene (reference sequence). The J segment lost 7 bases and the V segment lost 6 bases, leaving 12 bases of the junction unmatched. The CDR3 contains 15 residues. CDR3 protein: CSALRLAGGLREQYF. The CDR3 DNA follows: TGCAGTGCCCTCCGACTAGCGGGAGGCCTTCGGGAGCAGTACTTC.

The table lists this clonotype with a few counts. The rearrangement uses TRBV4-3 and TRBJ2-6; a possible D gene is TRBD2 (7 bases). The V and J ends lost 3 bases and 4 bases respectively, with 19 bases between them. Germline V CDR1 and CDR2: LGHNA, YSLEER. The CDR3 runs 18 residues. The CDR3 DNA follows: TGCGCCAGCAGCCACCATAGGGGGGGGACACGAGGGGCCAACGTCCTGACTTTC. Translated: CASSHHRGGTRGANVLTF.

The sample holds one count of this clonotype. J is TRBJ2-3 and V is TRBV29-1; tentative D call: TRBD2 (7 bases). The CDR3 loop spans 17 amino acids. V lost 7 bases and J 0 bases, leaving 23 bases between the germline ends. In germline, CDR1 is SQVTM, CDR2 ANQGSEA. As DNA, the CDR3 is TGCAGCGCCCGGGGCGGGGGCGACGGGGCTAGCACAGATACGCAGTATTTT. It yields the protein CSARGGGDGASTDTQYF.

The J gene is TRBJ2-1, the V gene TRBV6-4; D possibly corresponds to TRBD2 (5 bases). Germline V gene lookup returns CDR1 MRHNA and CDR2 SNTAGT. The CDR3 extends over 18 amino acids. V was cut by 0 bases and J by 5 bases, with 20 bases left in between. This chain's CDR3 is CASSDSTDFPTPHNEQFF. In nucleotides, the CDR3 is TGTGCCAGCAGTGACTCGACGGACTTCCCAACCCCCCACAATGAGCAGTTCTTC.

This clonotype was seen more than once but under ten times. The gene calls are TRBV7-9 and TRBJ1-2, with TRBD1 matching over 8 bases. With 5 bases clipped from V and 4 bases from J, the junction kept 6 bases outside the gene matches. The CDR3 consists of 14 residues. Germline values: CDR1 SEHNR, CDR2 FQNEAQ (reference sequence). The CDR3 protein is CASSPRTGPYGYTF. CDR3 nucleotides: TGTGCCAGCAGCCCTCGGACAGGGCCCTATGGCTACACCTTC.

This clonotype appeared many times. V gene TRBV7-3 combines with J gene TRBJ2-3, with 10 bases identical to TRBD1. The germline V gene has CDR1 SGHTA and CDR2 FQGTGA. V shed 5 bases and J 3 bases; nucleotides not matched to a gene: 5. The CDR3 is 15 residues long. The CDR3 coding sequence is TGTGCCAGCAGCCGAGGGACAGGGGAGACAGATACGCAGTATTTT. This encodes CASSRGTGETDTQYF.

This clonotype was picked up a small number of times. The rearrangement uses TRBV6-6 and TRBJ2-5; possible D gene TRBD2, 5 bases. The CDR3 is 14 residues long. CDR1 is MNHNY and CDR2 is SVGAGI in the germline V gene (reference sequence). The V and J ends lost 2 bases and 2 bases respectively, with 9 bases between them. The CDR3 DNA reads TGTGCCAGCAGTTACATCGGGGTTCAAGAGACCCAGTACTTC. It is translated as CASSYIGVQETQYF.

This clonotype was observed a handful of times. This chain uses TRBV7-3 with TRBJ1-1, with 7 bases matching TRBD1. CDR1 and CDR2 (germline): SGHTA, FQGTGA. This CDR3 comprises 13 residues. Germline trimming cut 4 bases from V and 6 bases from J; bases unmatched to any gene: 5. CDR3 protein: CASSSSGGAEAFF. CDR3 in DNA: TGTGCCAGCAGCTCATCAGGGGGAGCTGAAGCTTTCTTT.

This clonotype was counted only a few times. The rearrangement links TRBV6-6 to TRBJ1-1; D remains unclear. V lost 6 bases and J lost 1, with 18 bases in between. The germline V gene has CDR1 MNHNY and CDR2 SVGAGI (reference sequence). CDR3 size: 16 residues. CDR3 DNA sequence: TGTGCCAGCAGCCGTGGACTGATCCTACCGAACACTGAAGCTTTCTTT. Its translation: CASSRGLILPNTEAFF.

This clonotype turned up a few times. This chain connects TRBV7-9 to TRBJ2-1; 7 nucleotides match TRBD1. CDR3 size: 15 residues. V lost 5 bases to trimming and J lost 1 base; unmatched junction nucleotides: 5. Germline values: CDR1 SEHNR, CDR2 FQNEAQ (reference sequence). CDR3 nucleotides: TGTGCCAGCAGCCCGACACAGGGGTCCTACAATGAGCAGTTCTTC. The encoded protein is CASSPTQGSYNEQFF.

This clonotype has a count of ten or more. The chain combines TRBV7-2 with TRBJ2-3; TRBD2 matches 7 bases. The germline V gene encodes CDR1 SGHTA and CDR2 FQGNSA. The CDR3 loop spans 15 amino acids. J was trimmed by 6 bases and V by 1 base; bases with no gene match: 7. CDR3 sequence (DNA): TGTGCCAGCAGCTTAGACGGCGGGAGACCGGATACGCAGTATTTT. The encoded protein is CASSLDGGRPDTQYF.

The J gene is TRBJ1-4, the V gene TRBV6-1, with D hard to call. Looked up from germline, CDR1 is MNHNS and CDR2 is SASEGT. V was shortened by 8 bases and J by 0 bases, with 10 bases between the two germline ends. This CDR3 is built from 14 residues. CDR3 in amino acids: CASSASATNEKLFF. CDR3 nucleotides: TGTGCCAGCTCGGCAAGTGCAACTAATGAAAAACTGTTTTTT.

This clonotype was seen repeatedly, ten times or more. V is TRBV7-2 and J is TRBJ2-7; 11 bases are shared with TRBD1. The CDR3 is 15 residues long. Germline CDR1 is SGHTA and CDR2 is FQGNSA. V was clipped by 3 bases and J by 3 bases; unmatched bases: 4. Written as DNA, the CDR3 is TGTGCCAGCAGCTTCCTTGGGACAGGGGGCTACGAGCAGTACGTC. Residues: CASSFLGTGGYEQYV.

The genes are TRBV29-1 and TRBJ1-5; D unresolved. The CDR3 is 12 residues long. V was cut by 1 base and J by 6 bases, with 7 bases left in between. CDR1 SQVTM and CDR2 ANQGSEA come from the germline V gene. The CDR3 protein is CSVEGVLQPQHF. The CDR3 bases are TGCAGCGTTGAAGGGGTTCTTCAGCCCCAGCATTTT.

This clonotype was detected a few times. The V gene is TRBV4-1, the J gene TRBJ2-1; 11 positions match TRBD2. V was pared by 0 bases and J by 2 bases, with 3 bases of the junction left unmatched. This CDR3 is built from 17 residues. CDR1 MGHRA and CDR2 YSYEKL come from the germline V gene. CDR3 in amino acids: CASSQDRLAGPYNEQFF. The CDR3, as DNA: TGCGCCAGCAGCCAAGATCGACTAGCGGGGCCCTACAATGAGCAGTTCTTC.

V usage is TRBV4-1 and J usage is TRBJ1-4, with D unresolved. This CDR3 has 14 amino acids. The germline V gene has CDR1 MGHRA and CDR2 YSYEKL. V was trimmed by 2 bases and J by 8 bases, leaving 12 bases between them. Written as DNA, the CDR3 is TGCGCCAGCAGCCAACCTAGGTCGAGAGAAAAACTGTTTTTT. Translating it yields CASSQPRSREKLFF.

The gene calls are TRBV25-1 and TRBJ1-2; possible D gene TRBD1, 6 bases. This CDR3 region has 14 residues. Trimming cost V 2 bases and J 7 bases, with 14 bases left between them. Germline CDR1 reads MGHDK; CDR2 reads SYGVNS. The CDR3 bases are TGTGCCAGCAGTGAAGGAGGACAGAATTTTGGCTACACCTTC. Translated, it gives CASSEGGQNFGYTF.

This clonotype was picked up a small number of times. This rearrangement joins TRBV2 to TRBJ2-2; 15 bases line up with TRBD2. With 6 bases clipped from V and 2 bases from J, the junction kept 7 bases outside the gene matches. This CDR3 spans 18 amino acids. Germline assignment: CDR1 SNHLY and CDR2 FYNNEI. CDR3 bases: TGTGCCAGCAGAGTCGGACTAGCGGGAGGGCCTAACACCGGGGAGCTGTTTTTT. This translates into CASRVGLAGGPNTGELFF.

This chain connects TRBV30 to TRBJ2-3; D is possibly TRBD1 or TRBD2 (5 bases each). V shed 1 base and J shed 3 bases, with 8 bases lying between them. Germline loops: CDR1 GTSNPN, CDR2 SVGIG (reference sequence). This CDR3 has 13 amino acids. For the CDR3, the DNA is TGTGCCTGGAGTGGGGACGTTACAGATACGCAGTATTTT. Its protein product is CAWSGDVTDTQYF.

This clonotype was seen a handful of times. The chain joins TRBV6-1 to TRBJ2-3; D ambiguous. The CDR3 spans 14 residues. Germline V gives CDR1 MNHNS, CDR2 SASEGT. V lost 1 base and J 6 bases, leaving 11 bases between the germline ends. The CDR3 nucleotides read TGTGCCAGCAGTGAAGAGGGTCGGCTGGATACGCAGTATTTT. Translating gives CASSEEGRLDTQYF.

The V call is TRBV14, the J call TRBJ2-5; 8 bases map to TRBD1. V lost 0 bases to trimming and J lost 1 base; unmatched junction nucleotides: 7. The CDR3 extends over 17 amino acids. The germline V gene has CDR1 SGHDN and CDR2 FVKESK. For the CDR3, the DNA is TGTGCCAGCAGCCAAGACTGGACAGGGACCCTCCAAGAGACCCAGTACTTC. Amino acids: CASSQDWTGTLQETQYF. Complete variable domain (other parts from reference TRBV14 and TRBJ2-5): EAGVTQFPSHSVIEKGQTVTLRCDPISGHDNLYWYRRVMGKEIKFLLHFVKESKQDESGMPNNRFLAERTGGTYSTLKVQPAELEDSGVYFCASSQDWTGTLQETQYFGPGTRLLVL.

The chain couples TRBV7-4 to TRBJ2-7; 8 bases match TRBD2. V gave up 5 bases and J gave up 2 bases; unmatched junction bases: 14. This CDR3 is built from 17 residues. Germline CDR1 and CDR2: SGHVT and SQSDAQ. CDR3 residues: CASSPGGLREDTYEQYF. CDR3 nucleotides: TGTGCCAGCAGCCCCGGGGGTTTGCGGGAGGATACCTACGAGCAGTACTTC.

The CDR3: CASSIGTGWGNEQFF. CDR3 coding DNA: TGTGCCAGCAGCATCGGGACAGGTTGGGGCAATGAGCAGTTCTTC. This chain uses TRBV7-3 with TRBJ2-1, with 8 bases identical to TRBD1. The CDR3 runs to 15 residues. V was pared by 5 bases and J by 6 bases, with 9 bases of the junction left unmatched. Per the germline V gene, CDR1 is SGHTA and CDR2 is FQGTGA.

The chain links TRBV20-1 to TRBJ2-5; D unresolved. This CDR3 region has 13 residues. Germline V CDR1 and CDR2: DFQATT, SNEGSKA (reference sequence). V was trimmed by 2 bases and J by 2 bases, leaving 9 bases between them. The DNA of the CDR3 is TGCAGTGCTAGACCCCAGGTTCAAGAGACCCAGTACTTC. Translated, it gives CSARPQVQETQYF.

This clonotype was seen repeatedly, ten times or more. The rearrangement links TRBV7-2 to TRBJ2-3; D perhaps matches TRBD2 (5 bases). Looked up from germline, CDR1 is SGHTA and CDR2 is FQGNSA. V was clipped by 3 bases and J by 2 bases, with 6 bases between them. The CDR3 runs to 13 residues. In nucleotides, the CDR3 is TGTGCCAGCAGCTTCGGACTCACAGATACGCAGTATTTT. The encoded protein is CASSFGLTDTQYF.

This clonotype has a count of ten or more. The chain uses TRBV7-8 and TRBJ1-1; a weak D match, TRBD1 (5 bases). This CDR3 region has 14 residues. Germline lookup yields CDR1 SGHVS and CDR2 FQNEAQ. V dropped 5 bases and J dropped 0 bases, with 10 bases sitting between them. CDR3 in amino acids: CASSLRQLNTEAFF. The CDR3 region has the DNA TGTGCCAGCAGCCTGAGACAGTTGAACACTGAAGCTTTCTTT.